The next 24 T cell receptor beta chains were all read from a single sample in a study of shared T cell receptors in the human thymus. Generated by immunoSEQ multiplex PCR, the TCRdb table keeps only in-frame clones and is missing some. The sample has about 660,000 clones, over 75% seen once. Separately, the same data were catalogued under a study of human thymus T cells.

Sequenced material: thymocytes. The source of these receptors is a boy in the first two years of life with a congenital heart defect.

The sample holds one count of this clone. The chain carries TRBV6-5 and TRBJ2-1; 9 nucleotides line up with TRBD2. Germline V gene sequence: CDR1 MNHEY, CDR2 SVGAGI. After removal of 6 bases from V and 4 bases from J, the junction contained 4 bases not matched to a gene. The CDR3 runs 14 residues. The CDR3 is CASSGSGRYNEQFF. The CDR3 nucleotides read TGTGCCAGCAGCGGTAGCGGGAGATACAATGAGCAGTTCTTC.

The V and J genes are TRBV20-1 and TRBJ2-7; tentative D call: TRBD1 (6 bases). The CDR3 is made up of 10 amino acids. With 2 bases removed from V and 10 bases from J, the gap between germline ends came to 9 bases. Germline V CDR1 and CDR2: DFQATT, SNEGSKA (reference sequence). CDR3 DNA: TGCAGTGCTAGACTGGGACAACAGTACTTC. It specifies CSARLGQQYF.

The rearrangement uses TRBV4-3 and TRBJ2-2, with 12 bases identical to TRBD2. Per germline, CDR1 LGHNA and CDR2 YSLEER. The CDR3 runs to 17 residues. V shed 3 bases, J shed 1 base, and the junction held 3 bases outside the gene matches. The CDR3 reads CASSHLAGGKNTGELFF. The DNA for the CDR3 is TGCGCCAGCAGCCACCTAGCGGGAGGGAAGAACACCGGGGAGCTGTTTTTT.

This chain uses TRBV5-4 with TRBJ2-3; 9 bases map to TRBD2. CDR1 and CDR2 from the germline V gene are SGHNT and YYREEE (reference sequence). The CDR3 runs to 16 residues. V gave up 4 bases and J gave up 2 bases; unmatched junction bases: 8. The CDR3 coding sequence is TGTGCCAGCAGCCTAACCCTAGCGGGGTTCACAGATACGCAGTATTTT. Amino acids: CASSLTLAGFTDTQYF.

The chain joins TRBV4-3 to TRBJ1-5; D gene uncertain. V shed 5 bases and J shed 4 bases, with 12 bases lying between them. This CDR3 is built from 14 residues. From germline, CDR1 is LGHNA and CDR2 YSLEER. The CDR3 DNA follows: TGCGCCAGCAGCGACGGACGGGGAAATCAGCCCCAGCATTTT. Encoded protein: CASSDGRGNQPQHF.

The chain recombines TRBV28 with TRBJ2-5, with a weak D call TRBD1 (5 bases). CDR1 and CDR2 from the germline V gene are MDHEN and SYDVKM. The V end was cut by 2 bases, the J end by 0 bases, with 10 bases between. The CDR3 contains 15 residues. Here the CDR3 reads CASSLDQGYQETQYF. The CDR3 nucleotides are TGTGCCAGCAGTTTAGACCAGGGATACCAAGAGACCCAGTACTTC.

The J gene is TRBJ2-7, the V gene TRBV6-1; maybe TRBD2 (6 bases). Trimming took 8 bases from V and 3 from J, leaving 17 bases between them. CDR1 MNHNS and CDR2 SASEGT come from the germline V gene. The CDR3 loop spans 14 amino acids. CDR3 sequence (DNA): TGTGCCAGCCGAGCGGGTTTCTCGAACTACGAGCAGTACTTC. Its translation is CASRAGFSNYEQYF.

This CDR3 reads CASSLVVEGPQETQYF. The CDR3 coding sequence is TGTGCCAGCAGCTTGGTCGTTGAGGGCCCGCAAGAGACCCAGTACTTC. The chain carries TRBV5-4 and TRBJ2-5, with D possibly being TRBD2 (5 bases). The V gene's germline CDR1 is SGHNT and CDR2 YYREEE (reference sequence). The CDR3 runs to 16 residues. V was pared by 0 bases and J by 2 bases, with 14 bases between.

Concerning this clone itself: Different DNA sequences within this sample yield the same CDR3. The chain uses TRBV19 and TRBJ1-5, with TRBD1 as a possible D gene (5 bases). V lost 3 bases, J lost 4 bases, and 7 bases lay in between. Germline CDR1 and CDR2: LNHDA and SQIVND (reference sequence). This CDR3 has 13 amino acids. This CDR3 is CASSIGGNQPQHF. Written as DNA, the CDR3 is TGTGCCAGTAGTATCGGGGGTAATCAGCCCCAGCATTTT.

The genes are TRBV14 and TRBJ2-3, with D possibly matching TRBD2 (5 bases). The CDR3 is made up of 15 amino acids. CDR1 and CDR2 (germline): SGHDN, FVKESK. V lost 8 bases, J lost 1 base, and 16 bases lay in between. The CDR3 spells CASQRSEGRTDTQYF. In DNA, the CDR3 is TGTGCCAGCCAGAGGAGTGAGGGCCGCACAGATACGCAGTATTTT.

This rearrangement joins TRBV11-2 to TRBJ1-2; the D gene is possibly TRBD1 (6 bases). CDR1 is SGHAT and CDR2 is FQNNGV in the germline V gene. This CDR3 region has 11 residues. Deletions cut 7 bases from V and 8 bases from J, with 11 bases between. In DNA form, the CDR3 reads TGTGCCAGCAAACAGGGAACCGGCTACACCTTC. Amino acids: CASKQGTGYTF.

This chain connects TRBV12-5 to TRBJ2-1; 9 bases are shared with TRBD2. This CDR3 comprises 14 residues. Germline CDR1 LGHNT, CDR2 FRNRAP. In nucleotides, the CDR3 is TGTGCAACAACTCTAGCGGGACTTTACAATGAGCAGTTCTTC. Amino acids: CATTLAGLYNEQFF.

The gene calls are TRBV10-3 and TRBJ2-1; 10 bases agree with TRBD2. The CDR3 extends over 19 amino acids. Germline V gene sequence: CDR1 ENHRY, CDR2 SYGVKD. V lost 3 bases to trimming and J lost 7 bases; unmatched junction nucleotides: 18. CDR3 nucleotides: TGTGCCATCAGTGATCGTAGGCTAGCGGGAGTCGTAATAGAGAATGAGCAGTTCTTC. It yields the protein CAISDRRLAGVVIENEQFF.

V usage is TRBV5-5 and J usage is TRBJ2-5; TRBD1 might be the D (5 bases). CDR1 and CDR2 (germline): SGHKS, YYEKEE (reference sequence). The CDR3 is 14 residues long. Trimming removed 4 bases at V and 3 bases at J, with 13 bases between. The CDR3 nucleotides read TGTGCCAGCAGCCCTGCTGGGGCTGAAGAGACCCAGTACTTC. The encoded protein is CASSPAGAEETQYF.

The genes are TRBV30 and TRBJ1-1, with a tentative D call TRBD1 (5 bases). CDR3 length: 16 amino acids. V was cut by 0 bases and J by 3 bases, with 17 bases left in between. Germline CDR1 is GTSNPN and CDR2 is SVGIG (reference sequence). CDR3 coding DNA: TGTGCCTGGAGTGTAGAGCCGCGGGGGTCGGACACTGAAGCTTTCTTT. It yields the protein CAWSVEPRGSDTEAFF.

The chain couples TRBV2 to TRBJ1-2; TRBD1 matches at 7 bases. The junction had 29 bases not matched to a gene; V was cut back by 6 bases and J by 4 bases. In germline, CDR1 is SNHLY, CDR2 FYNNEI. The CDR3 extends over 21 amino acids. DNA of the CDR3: TGTGCCAGCAGCCAGACACAGGGGCGTAGTACCCCCACTTGGTCAGTCTATGGCTACACCTTC. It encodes CASSQTQGRSTPTWSVYGYTF.

CDR3 nucleotide sequence: TGTGCCAGCAGTGAATCTTTAGTTCAGGGGGCGACCTCCTACAATGAGCAGTTCTTC. Translation gives CASSESLVQGATSYNEQFF. The J gene is TRBJ2-1, the V gene TRBV6-1; 8 bases are shared with TRBD1. Germline lookup yields CDR1 MNHNS and CDR2 SASEGT. The CDR3 has 19 residues. J lost 0 bases, V lost 2 bases, and 12 bases had no gene match.

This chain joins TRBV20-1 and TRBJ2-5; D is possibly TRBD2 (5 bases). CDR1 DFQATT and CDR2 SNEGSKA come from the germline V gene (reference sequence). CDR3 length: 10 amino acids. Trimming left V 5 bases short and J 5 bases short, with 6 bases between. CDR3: CSASGETQYF. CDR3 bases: TGCAGTGCTTCGGGGGAGACCCAGTACTTC.

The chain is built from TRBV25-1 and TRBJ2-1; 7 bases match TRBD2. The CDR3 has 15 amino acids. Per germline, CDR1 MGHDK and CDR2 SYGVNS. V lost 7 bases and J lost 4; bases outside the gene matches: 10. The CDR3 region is CASTPERGRYNEQFF. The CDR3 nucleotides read TGTGCCAGCACCCCTGAGCGGGGCCGTTACAATGAGCAGTTCTTC.

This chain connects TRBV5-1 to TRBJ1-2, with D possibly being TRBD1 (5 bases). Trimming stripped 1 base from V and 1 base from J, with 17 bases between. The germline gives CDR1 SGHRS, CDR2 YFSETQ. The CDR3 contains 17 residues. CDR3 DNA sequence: TGCGCCAGCAGCTTGAGCCCCGACAGCAAAGTTAACTATGGCTACACCTTC. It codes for CASSLSPDSKVNYGYTF.

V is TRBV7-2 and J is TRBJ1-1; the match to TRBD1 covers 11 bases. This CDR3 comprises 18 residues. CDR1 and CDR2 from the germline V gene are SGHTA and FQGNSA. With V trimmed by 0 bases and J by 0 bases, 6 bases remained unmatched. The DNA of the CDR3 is TGTGCCAGCAGCTTAGCGGGACAGGGGGGGCGTATGAACACTGAAGCTTTCTTT. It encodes CASSLAGQGGRMNTEAFF. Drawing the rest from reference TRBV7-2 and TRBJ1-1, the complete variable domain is GAGVSQSPSNKVTEKGKDVELRCDPISGHTALYWYRQSLGQGLEFLIYFQGNSAPDKSGLPSDRFSAERTGGSVSTLTIQRTQQEDSAVYLCASSLAGQGGRMNTEAFFGQGTRLTVV.

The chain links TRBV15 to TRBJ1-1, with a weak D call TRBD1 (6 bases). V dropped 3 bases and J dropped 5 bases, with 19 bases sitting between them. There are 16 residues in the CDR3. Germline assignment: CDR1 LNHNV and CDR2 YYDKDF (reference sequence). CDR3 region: CATSRRRGGEGTEAFF. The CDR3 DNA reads TGTGCCACCAGCAGGCGAAGGGGGGGGGAAGGGACTGAAGCTTTCTTT.

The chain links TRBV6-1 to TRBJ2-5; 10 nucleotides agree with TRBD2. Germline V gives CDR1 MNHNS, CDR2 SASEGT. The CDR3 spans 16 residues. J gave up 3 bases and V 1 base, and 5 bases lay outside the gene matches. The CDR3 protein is CASSEERTSGEETQYF. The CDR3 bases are TGTGCCAGCAGTGAAGAAAGGACTAGCGGAGAAGAGACCCAGTACTTC.

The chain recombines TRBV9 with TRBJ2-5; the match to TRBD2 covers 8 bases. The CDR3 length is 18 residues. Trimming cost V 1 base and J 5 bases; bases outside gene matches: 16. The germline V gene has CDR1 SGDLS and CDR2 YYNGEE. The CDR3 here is CASSVRSPPLAVGETQYF. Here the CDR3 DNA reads TGTGCCAGCAGCGTAAGGAGCCCCCCACTAGCGGTTGGGGAGACCCAGTACTTC.